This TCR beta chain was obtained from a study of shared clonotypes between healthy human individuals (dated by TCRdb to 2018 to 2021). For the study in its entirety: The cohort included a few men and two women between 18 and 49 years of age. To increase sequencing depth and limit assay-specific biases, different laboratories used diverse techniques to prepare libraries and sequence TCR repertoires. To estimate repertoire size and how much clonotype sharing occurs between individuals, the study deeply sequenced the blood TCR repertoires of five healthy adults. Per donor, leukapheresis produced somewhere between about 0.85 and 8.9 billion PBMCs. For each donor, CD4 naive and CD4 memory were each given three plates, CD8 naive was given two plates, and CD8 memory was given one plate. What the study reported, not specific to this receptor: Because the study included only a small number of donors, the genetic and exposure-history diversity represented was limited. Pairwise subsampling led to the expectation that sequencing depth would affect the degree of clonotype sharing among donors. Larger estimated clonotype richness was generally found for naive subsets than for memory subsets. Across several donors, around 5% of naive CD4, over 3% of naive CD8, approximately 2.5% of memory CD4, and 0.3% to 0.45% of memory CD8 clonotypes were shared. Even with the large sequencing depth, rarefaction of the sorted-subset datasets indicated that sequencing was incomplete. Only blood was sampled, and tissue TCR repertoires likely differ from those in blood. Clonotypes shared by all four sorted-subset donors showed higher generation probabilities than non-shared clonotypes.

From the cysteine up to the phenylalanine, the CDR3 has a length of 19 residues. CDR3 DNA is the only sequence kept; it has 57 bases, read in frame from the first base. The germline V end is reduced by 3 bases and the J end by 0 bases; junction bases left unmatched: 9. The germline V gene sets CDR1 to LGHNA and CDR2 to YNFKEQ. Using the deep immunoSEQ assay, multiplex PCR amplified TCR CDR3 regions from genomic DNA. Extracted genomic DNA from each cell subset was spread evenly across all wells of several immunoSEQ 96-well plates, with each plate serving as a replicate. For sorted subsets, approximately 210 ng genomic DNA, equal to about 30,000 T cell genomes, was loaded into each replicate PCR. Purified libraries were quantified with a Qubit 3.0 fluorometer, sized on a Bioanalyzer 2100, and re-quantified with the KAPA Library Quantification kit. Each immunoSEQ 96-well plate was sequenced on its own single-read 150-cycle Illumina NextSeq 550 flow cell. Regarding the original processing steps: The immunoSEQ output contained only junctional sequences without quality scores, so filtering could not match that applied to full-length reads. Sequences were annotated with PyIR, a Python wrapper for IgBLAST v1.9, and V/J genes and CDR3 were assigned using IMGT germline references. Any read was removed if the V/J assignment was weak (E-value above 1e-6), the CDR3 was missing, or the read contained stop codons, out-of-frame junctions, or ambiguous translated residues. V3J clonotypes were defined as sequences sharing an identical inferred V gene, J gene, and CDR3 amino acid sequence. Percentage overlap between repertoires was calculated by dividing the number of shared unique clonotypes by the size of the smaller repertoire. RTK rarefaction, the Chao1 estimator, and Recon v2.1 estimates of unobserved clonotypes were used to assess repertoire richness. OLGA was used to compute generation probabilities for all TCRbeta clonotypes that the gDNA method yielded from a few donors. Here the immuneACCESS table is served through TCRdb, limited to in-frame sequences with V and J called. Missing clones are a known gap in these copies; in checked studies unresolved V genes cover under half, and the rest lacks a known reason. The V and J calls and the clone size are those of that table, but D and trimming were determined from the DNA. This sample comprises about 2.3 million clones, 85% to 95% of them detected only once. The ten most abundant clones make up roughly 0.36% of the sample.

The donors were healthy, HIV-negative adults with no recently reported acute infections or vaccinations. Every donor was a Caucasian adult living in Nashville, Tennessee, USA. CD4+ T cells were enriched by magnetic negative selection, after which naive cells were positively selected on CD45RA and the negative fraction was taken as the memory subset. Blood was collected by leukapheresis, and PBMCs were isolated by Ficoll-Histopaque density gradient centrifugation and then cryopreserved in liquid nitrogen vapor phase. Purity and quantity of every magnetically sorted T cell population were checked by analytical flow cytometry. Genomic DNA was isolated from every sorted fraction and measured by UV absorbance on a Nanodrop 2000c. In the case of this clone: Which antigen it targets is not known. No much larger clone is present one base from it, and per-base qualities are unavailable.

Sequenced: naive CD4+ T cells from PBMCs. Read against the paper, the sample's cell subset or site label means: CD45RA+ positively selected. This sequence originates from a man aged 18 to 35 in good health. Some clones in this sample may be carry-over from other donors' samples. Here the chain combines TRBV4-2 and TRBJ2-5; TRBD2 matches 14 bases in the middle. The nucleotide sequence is TGTGCCAGCAGCCACAAAGGGAGGACTAGCGGGAGGTACCAAGAGACCCAGTACTTC. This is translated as CASSHKGRTSGRYQETQYF.